The present T cell receptor (beta chain) was sequenced within a study of shared clonotypes between healthy human individuals. Regarding the study as a whole: Among non-shared clonotypes, generation probabilities were lower than among those shared by all four donors. Naive subsets generally had larger estimated richness than memory subsets.

The CDR3 sequence is 15 residues long. Germline V gives CDR1 SGHTA, CDR2 FQGNSA. The V gene lost 1 base and the J gene lost 5 bases, with 9 bases spanning the gap. Details on this clone: Its target is not known. The same CDR3 arises from other DNA sequences in this sample as well.

The method was immunoSEQ multiplex PCR; TCRdb's version includes in-frame clones alone and lacks a portion of them. The sample yields more than 2,000,000 clones, roughly nine tenths seen once. Specimen: naive CD4+ T cells sorted from blood. Subset indicated: CD45RA+ positively selected. The clonotype comes from a man aged 18 to 29 in good health. V and J are TRBV7-2 and TRBJ1-6, with unresolved D. CDR3 sequence: CASSLDRGDNSPLHF. As DNA, the CDR3 is TGTGCCAGCAGCTTAGATCGGGGAGATAATTCACCCCTCCACTTT.